The 8 T cell receptor beta chains below all came from one sample that was sequenced in a study of PD-L1 blockade in urothelial cancer (dated by TCRdb to about 2017). To prepare the library, the immunoSEQ multiplex PCR assay was applied. The table comes from immuneACCESS by way of TCRdb, which keeps in-frame sequences with V and J called. Part of the clones is missing from these tables; in studies checked, under half for an unresolved V gene and the rest for unknown reasons. This sample comprises about 52,000 clones, about three quarters of them detected only once. Of the sample, roughly 4% falls within the top ten clones. The meaning of the sample's time point label: pretreatment peripheral blood. The starting material was PBMCs, obtained around atezolizumab (anti-PD-L1) treatment. All receptors derive from a man between 65 and 80 years old with urothelial cancer.

The chain links TRBV7-9 to TRBJ2-1; no firm D call. V shed 2 bases and J shed 0 bases, with 8 bases lying between them. Germline V CDR1 and CDR2: SEHNR, FQNEAQ (reference sequence). This CDR3 is 15 amino acids long. CDR3: CASSLSFSSYNEQFF. CDR3 bases: TGTGCCAGCAGCTTATCATTTAGCTCCTACAATGAGCAGTTCTTC.

The J gene is TRBJ2-7, the V gene TRBV7-3, with a tentative D call TRBD1 (5 bases). V lost 6 bases to trimming and J lost 2 bases, with 11 bases between them. Germline loops: CDR1 SGHTA, CDR2 FQGTGA. This CDR3 contains 13 residues. The CDR3 DNA is TGTGCCAGCAGTTATGACAGCACCTACGAGCAGTACTTC. Encoded protein: CASSYDSTYEQYF.

The rearrangement uses TRBV7-8 and TRBJ2-4; tentatively, D is TRBD1 (5 bases). There are 13 residues in the CDR3. Trimming removed 4 bases at V and 6 bases at J, with 10 bases between. Germline CDR1 is SGHVS and CDR2 is FQNEAQ. CDR3 region: CASSSQGSNIQYF. In nucleotides, the CDR3 is TGTGCCAGCAGCTCCCAGGGATCAAACATTCAGTACTTC.

The V call is TRBV9, the J call TRBJ1-1; D gene ambiguous. This CDR3 spans 14 amino acids. CDR1 and CDR2 (germline): SGDLS, YYNGEE. Trimming removed 0 bases from V and 4 bases from J, with 10 bases in between. The CDR3 here is CASSVGGLGTEAFF. DNA of the CDR3: TGTGCCAGCAGCGTAGGAGGGCTGGGCACTGAAGCTTTCTTT.

The genes are TRBV11-2 and TRBJ2-1; 8 nucleotides agree with TRBD2. Germline CDR1 is SGHAT and CDR2 is FQNNGV. The trim removed 5 bases at V and 2 bases at J, leaving 17 bases unmatched. The CDR3 spans 19 residues. The CDR3 sequence: CASSRTTPRFSGTYNEQFF. Written as DNA, the CDR3 is TGTGCCAGCAGCCGAACAACCCCTCGGTTTAGCGGGACCTACAATGAGCAGTTCTTC.

V and J are TRBV18 and TRBJ1-5, with 7 nucleotides matching TRBD1. The junction had 9 bases not matched to a gene; V was cut back by 8 bases and J by 8 bases. Germline V lookup: CDR1 KGHSH, CDR2 LQKENI. The CDR3 is 13 amino acids. The CDR3 reads CASQAGQAEPQHF. In nucleotides, the CDR3 is TGTGCCAGCCAGGCCGGACAGGCAGAGCCCCAGCATTTT.

The chain couples TRBV29-1 to TRBJ2-1; no definite D call. CDR1 and CDR2 (germline): SQVTM, ANQGSEA. The CDR3 runs 15 residues. Trimming removed 7 bases from V and 0 bases from J, with 16 bases in between. CDR3 nucleotide sequence: TGCAGCGCTTCGACTGGAATAACCTCCTACAATGAGCAGTTCTTC. Translating gives CSASTGITSYNEQFF.

This clone was observed once. The chain uses TRBV5-4 and TRBJ1-2; D not certain. The CDR3 runs 16 residues. Trimming pared 4 bases from V and 4 bases from J, leaving 20 bases between. Germline V CDR1 and CDR2: SGHNT, YYREEE (reference sequence). CDR3 in DNA: TGTGCCAGCAGCCCGGAGGCACAACGTAATAGCTATGGCTACACCTTC. As protein: CASSPEAQRNSYGYTF.